Listed here are 18 T cell receptor beta chains from one sample, sequenced in a study of T-cell memory formation after mild COVID-19. TCRdb redid the calling of the 5' RACE reads with MiXCR, one entry per CDR3 protein. The sample has some 330,000 distinct CDR3 sequences; more than 20% are singletons. Sequenced material: PBMCs or a T cell subset sorted from them (not recorded which). The source is an adult woman who had mild COVID-19 (a few samples of this study predate the infection). Cell type and time point are not known.

This clonotype appeared many times. The chain carries TRBV3-1 and TRBJ2-3, with D perhaps TRBD2 (6 bases). Germline loops: CDR1 LGHDT, CDR2 YNNKEL (reference sequence). CDR3 length: 13 residues. V shed 4 bases and J shed 2 bases, with 7 bases lying between them. CDR3 bases: TGTGCCAGCAGCCTAGCGGCCACAGATACGCAGTATTTT. As protein: CASSLAATDTQYF.

The chain has TRBV6-5 and TRBJ2-3; 10 bases map to TRBD2. This CDR3 is built from 18 residues. Unmatched junction bases numbered 18, after V lost 4 bases and J lost 8 bases. Germline CDR1 MNHEY, CDR2 SVGAGI. The CDR3 coding sequence is TGTGCCAGCAGTTTACTCGGGTTCACGCTAGCGGGGGCCGGTACGCAGTATTTT. It yields the protein CASSLLGFTLAGAGTQYF.

The rearrangement links TRBV7-2 to TRBJ2-2; 11 nucleotides line up with TRBD2. The trim removed 6 bases at V and 8 bases at J, leaving 11 bases unmatched. The CDR3 is made up of 16 amino acids. Germline CDR1 SGHTA, CDR2 FQGNSA. CDR3 protein: CASRALAGGPWGELFF. CDR3 bases: TGTGCCAGCAGGGCCCTAGCGGGGGGACCCTGGGGGGAGCTGTTTTTT.

This chain connects TRBV2 to TRBJ2-7; 7 bases map to TRBD1. Germline values: CDR1 SNHLY, CDR2 FYNNEI. The length of the CDR3 is 12 residues. Trimming took 8 bases from V and 4 from J; bases not matched to a gene: 5. The CDR3 DNA reads TGTGCCAGCCGTGGACAGGTTTACGAGCAGTACTTC. Protein product: CASRGQVYEQYF. The full variable domain, its missing parts supplied by reference TRBV2 and TRBJ2-7, is EPEVTQTPSHQVTQMGQEVILRCVPISNHLYFYWYRQILGQKVEFLVSFYNNEISEKSEIFDDQFSVERPDGSNFTLKIRSTKLEDSAMYFCASRGQVYEQYFGPGTRLTVT.

The chain couples TRBV11-3 to TRBJ2-2, with no clear D. Trimming left V 1 base short and J 7 bases short, with 7 bases between. CDR3 size: 13 residues. Germline V CDR1 and CDR2: SGHNT, YENEEA. The CDR3 loop is CASSLVLRGELFF. The DNA for the CDR3 is TGTGCCAGCAGCTTAGTTCTCCGCGGGGAGCTGTTTTTT.

This clonotype has ten or more counts. CDR3 in DNA: TGCGCCAGCAGCCAAGGGACTAGCGGCACAGATACGCAGTATTTT. Amino acid sequence: CASSQGTSGTDTQYF. This rearrangement joins TRBV5-1 to TRBJ2-3, with 10 bases identical to TRBD2. This CDR3 is built from 15 residues. The germline V gene has CDR1 SGHRS and CDR2 YFSETQ. V shed 4 bases and J 1 base; nucleotides not matched to a gene: 3.

In its sample, this clonotype was seen a few times. V is TRBV7-2 and J is TRBJ1-2; D is perhaps TRBD1 (5 bases). Trimming cost V 5 bases and J 0 bases, with 16 bases left between them. This CDR3 is built from 16 residues. Germline V CDR1 and CDR2: SGHTA, FQGNSA. The CDR3 DNA sequence: TGTGCCAGCAGCATCCGGGGCGGGATCTCTAACTATGGCTACACCTTC. Its translation: CASSIRGGISNYGYTF.

This clonotype turned up a few times. The chain joins TRBV20-1 to TRBJ1-1; no clear D. CDR3 length equals 11 residues. The ends were cut back, 0 bases at V and 9 bases at J, with 8 bases in the middle. Germline V gives CDR1 DFQATT, CDR2 SNEGSKA (reference sequence). The CDR3 sequence is CSARDSFKAFF. The CDR3 DNA sequence: TGCAGTGCTAGAGATTCTTTTAAAGCTTTCTTT.

This clonotype has more than one count but fewer than ten. The rearrangement joins TRBV18 to TRBJ2-7; a weak D match, TRBD1 (5 bases). The V gene lost 3 bases and the J gene lost 7 bases, with 13 bases spanning the gap. The CDR3 runs 13 residues. Germline assignment: CDR1 KGHSH and CDR2 LQKENI. The CDR3 DNA sequence: TGTGCCAGCTCACCCTCCGACAGTAGAGAGCAGTACTTC. Amino acids: CASSPSDSREQYF.

This clonotype turned up a few times. The chain recombines TRBV6-6 with TRBJ2-7, with D unclear. Per germline, CDR1 MNHNY and CDR2 SVGAGI (reference sequence). V was pared by 8 bases and J by 5 bases, with 22 bases between. The CDR3 contains 15 residues. CDR3 bases: TGTGCCAGCGCCTCAACGGGTTACCTTTCCCACGAGCAGTACTTC. Amino acids: CASASTGYLSHEQYF.

The chain recombines TRBV12-5 with TRBJ1-2; TRBD1 is a possible D gene (5 bases). Trimming pared 3 bases from V and 1 base from J, leaving 9 bases between. Germline V gene lookup returns CDR1 LGHNT and CDR2 FRNRAP. The CDR3 runs to 14 residues. CDR3 in amino acids: CASGLGTDNYGYTF. CDR3 in DNA: TGTGCTAGTGGTTTAGGGACGGATAACTATGGCTACACCTTC.

This clonotype came up a few times. For the CDR3, the DNA is TGTGCCAGCAGCTCGGTGGGCAGGGGCACAGATACGCAGTATTTT. Amino acids: CASSSVGRGTDTQYF. The V call is TRBV5-6, the J call TRBJ2-3; D possibly corresponds to TRBD1 (5 bases). V was clipped by 3 bases and J by 1 base, with 12 bases between them. The CDR3 length is 15 residues. From germline, CDR1 is SGHDT and CDR2 YYEEEE. Drawing the rest from reference TRBV5-6 and TRBJ2-3, the complete variable domain is DAGVTQSPTHLIKTRGQQVTLRCSPKSGHDTVSWYQQALGQGPQFIFQYYEEEERQRGNFPDRFSGHQFPNYSSELNVNALLLGDSALYLCASSSVGRGTDTQYFGPGTRLTVL.

This clonotype came up a few times. The chain is built from TRBV4-3 and TRBJ1-2; 11 bases agree with TRBD1. Losses at the gene ends were 3 bases for V and 3 bases for J; bases not matched to a gene: 3. CDR1 is LGHNA, CDR2 YSLEER, per germline. This CDR3 is 15 amino acids long. The DNA of the CDR3 is TGCGCCAGCAGCCATCCGGGACAGGGGGACTATGGCTACACCTTC. Translated, it gives CASSHPGQGDYGYTF.

This clonotype came up a few times. The chain is built from TRBV4-1 and TRBJ1-5; D is unresolved. Trimming took 5 bases from V and 1 from J, leaving 15 bases between them. Per the germline V gene, CDR1 is MGHRA and CDR2 is YSYEKL. This CDR3 contains 16 residues. The CDR3 sequence: CASSATLQWSNQPQHF. The CDR3 DNA is TGCGCCAGCAGCGCTACCCTACAGTGGAGCAATCAGCCCCAGCATTTT.

This chain connects TRBV4-1 to TRBJ2-3; D possibly corresponds to TRBD2 (5 bases). The germline CDR1 and CDR2 sequences are MGHRA and YSYEKL. This CDR3 is 17 amino acids long. V was trimmed by 0 bases and J by 1 base, leaving 14 bases between them. CDR3 DNA sequence: TGCGCCAGCAGCCAAGATGGGGTGGGAGCACGCACAGATACGCAGTATTTT. It encodes CASSQDGVGARTDTQYF.

This CDR3 is CASSWDRARKDTGELFF. CDR3 in DNA: TGTGCCAGCAGTTGGGACAGGGCTAGAAAGGACACCGGGGAGCTGTTTTTT. The rearrangement links TRBV12-3 or TRBV12-4 to TRBJ2-2; 9 positions agree with TRBD1. CDR3 length: 17 residues. V gave up 4 bases and J gave up 3 bases; unmatched junction bases: 9.

The chain recombines TRBV12-3 or TRBV12-4 with TRBJ1-1; D is uncertain. V was shortened by 1 base and J by 2 bases, with 11 bases between the two germline ends. This CDR3 is 15 amino acids long. CDR3: CASSLGGSPNTEAFF. As DNA, the CDR3 is TGTGCCAGCAGTTTAGGCGGCAGCCCCAACACTGAAGCTTTCTTT.

The V call is TRBV20-1, the J call TRBJ1-1, with D unresolved. Germline CDR1 DFQATT, CDR2 SNEGSKA (reference sequence). This CDR3 comprises 13 residues. The ends were cut back, 6 bases at V and 1 base at J, with 12 bases in the middle. The CDR3 here is CSAKRTENTEAFF. The DNA of the CDR3 is TGCAGTGCCAAAAGGACGGAGAACACTGAAGCTTTCTTT.